This T cell receptor beta chain stems from a study of PD-1 blockade in classical Hodgkin lymphoma. Clones were read by immunoSEQ multiplex PCR, and TCRdb kept only the in-frame ones, dropping some. The sample holds about 44,000 clones; 66% are singletons and the top ten take approximately 3%. The V end was cut by 0 bases, the J end by 6 bases, with 15 bases between. Per the germline V gene, CDR1 is LGHNA and CDR2 is YSLEER. The CDR3 is 16 residues long. Time point defined: cycle 4 day 1 (C4D1), after five to seven weeks of nivolumab. Every patient relapsed after autologous stem cell transplantation, and brentuximab vedotin exposure varied. This clone was recorded a few times.

The sample was peripheral blood mononuclear cells (PBMCs), taken before the fourth cycle of nivolumab. The TCR sequence derives from a human donor with classical Hodgkin lymphoma. V usage is TRBV4-3 and J usage is TRBJ1-3; TRBD1 might be the D (6 bases). The CDR3 DNA is TGCGCCAGCAGCCAAGATCTCCAGGGGAGGGCAAACACCATATATTTT. This codes for CASSQDLQGRANTIYF.